This TCR beta chain appears in the sequencing data of a study of blood T cell repertoires in COVID-19. The CDR3 length is 16 residues. Per the germline V gene, CDR1 is SGHRS and CDR2 is YFSETQ. V was pared by 2 bases and J by 0 bases, with 4 bases of the junction left unmatched. Produced via immunoSEQ multiplex PCR; TCRdb's table is partial and in-frame only. This table holds 100,000 to 150,000 clones, 80% found once. V and J are TRBV5-1 and TRBJ2-3, with 9 bases aligning to TRBD2. The sample comprised peripheral blood. The clonotype originates from a man aged 70 or older with acute or convalescent COVID-19. In nucleotides, the CDR3 is TGCGCCAGCAGCTTCCTAGCGGGAACTAGCACAGATACGCAGTATTTT. It specifies CASSFLAGTSTDTQYF.